The 32 T cell receptor beta chains below come from one sample, sequenced in a study of long-term antiretroviral therapy in people with HIV. With survey level as its setting, the immunoSEQ assay was v3.0. Produced via immunoSEQ multiplex PCR; TCRdb's table is partial and in-frame only. The data show tens of thousands of clones, about 86% seen once. Source: unsorted PBMCs, taken 0.8 years after starting antiretroviral therapy. Receptor source: a woman between 25 and 40 years old with HIV.

This chain uses TRBV21-1 with TRBJ2-7; TRBD2 is taken as the D call from the table, unchecked against the DNA. TRBV21-1 is a pseudogene segment. This CDR3 comprises 11 residues. The CDR3 reads CASHGVYEQYV. The CDR3 DNA sequence: TGTGCCAGCCATGGAGTTTACGAGCAGTACGTC.

The chain carries TRBV5-1 and TRBJ1-1; D unclear. The V end lost 0 bases, the J end lost 0 bases, and 6 bases lay between the germline ends. CDR3 length: 14 residues. Germline CDR1 and CDR2: SGHRS and YFSETQ. As DNA, the CDR3 is TGCGCCAGCAGCTTGGGTTCAGTGAACACTGAAGCTTTCTTT. Amino acids: CASSLGSVNTEAFF.

CDR3 DNA sequence: TGCAGCGCCGACCCCCCCGGGACCAACTATGGCTACACCTTC. Translation: CSADPPGTNYGYTF. This chain uses TRBV29-1 with TRBJ1-2, with a possible D match to TRBD1 (5 bases). Germline V lookup: CDR1 SQVTM, CDR2 ANQGSEA. The CDR3 is made up of 14 amino acids. With 7 bases removed from V and 2 bases from J, the gap between germline ends came to 17 bases.

The chain employs TRBV7-2 and TRBJ2-5, with 9 bases that match TRBD2. Germline V gene data show CDR1 as SGHTA and CDR2 as FQGNSA. The CDR3 length is 17 residues. V dropped 2 bases and J dropped 2; count of bases not matched to a gene: 9. In DNA form, the CDR3 reads TGTGCCAGCAGCTTAAAGAACCTAGCGGGGCTTCAAGAGACCCAGTACTTC. Translated, it gives CASSLKNLAGLQETQYF.

This chain connects TRBV7-3 to TRBJ2-7, with TRBD1 identical over 8 bases. The germline V gene has CDR1 SGHTA and CDR2 FQGTGA. The V and J ends lost 5 bases and 6 bases, in that order; junction bases with no gene match: 6. The CDR3 contains 13 residues. Here the CDR3 reads CASSQITGGEQYF. The DNA of the CDR3 is TGTGCCAGCAGCCAGATTACAGGGGGCGAGCAGTACTTC. The entire variable domain, with the rest obtained from reference TRBV7-3 and TRBJ2-7, is as follows: GAGVSQTPSNKVTEKGKYVELRCDPISGHTALYWYRQSLGQGPEFLIYFQGTGAADDSGLPNDRFFAVRPEGSVSTLKIQRTERGDSAVYLCASSQITGGEQYFGPGTRLTVT.

This chain uses TRBV5-1 with TRBJ2-3; 16 nucleotides match TRBD2. The length of the CDR3 is 19 residues. The trim removed 0 bases at V and 0 bases at J, leaving 4 bases unmatched. Germline CDR1 SGHRS, CDR2 YFSETQ. CDR3 in amino acids: CASSLAGTSGGGSTDTQYF. The CDR3 coding sequence is TGCGCCAGCAGCTTGGCCGGGACTAGCGGGGGGGGGAGCACAGATACGCAGTATTTT.

The J gene is TRBJ2-3, the V gene TRBV7-7, with TRBD1 matching over 10 bases. CDR1 and CDR2 from the germline V gene are SSHAT and FNYEAQ (reference sequence). There are 15 residues in the CDR3. V trimming: 3 bases; J trimming: 0 bases; junction bases outside the gene matches: 0. CDR3 coding DNA: TGTGCCAGCAGCTTGGGACAGGGGAGCACAGATACGCAGTATTTT. It yields the protein CASSLGQGSTDTQYF.

The chain is built from TRBV27 and TRBJ1-6, with D possibly TRBD1 on 6 matching bases. The length of the CDR3 is 16 residues. The germline CDR1 and CDR2 sequences are MNHEY and SMNVEV (reference sequence). Trimming took 1 base from V and 6 from J, leaving 13 bases between them. CDR3 sequence reads: CASSLYKGGINSPLHF. In DNA, the CDR3 is TGTGCCAGCAGTTTATATAAAGGGGGGATTAATTCACCCCTCCACTTT.

This rearrangement joins TRBV6-6 to TRBJ2-1; D gene uncertain. Trimming removed 6 bases from V and 1 base from J, with 13 bases in between. In germline, CDR1 is MNHNY, CDR2 SVGAGI (reference sequence). The CDR3 extends over 15 amino acids. CDR3 sequence reads: CASRPPQTSYNEQFF. The CDR3 DNA follows: TGTGCCAGCAGACCTCCTCAGACATCCTACAATGAGCAGTTCTTC.

Here the CDR3 DNA reads TGTGCCAGCAGCGACGGACAGCGAGCTAACTATGGCTACACCTTC. As protein: CASSDGQRANYGYTF. This chain uses TRBV9 with TRBJ1-2; tentative D call: TRBD1 (6 bases). This CDR3 is 15 amino acids long. V was shortened by 3 bases and J by 0 bases, with 12 bases between the two germline ends. From germline, CDR1 is SGDLS and CDR2 YYNGEE.

A single count supports this clone. V and J are TRBV12-5 and TRBJ1-1; D gene unclear. The length of the CDR3 is 13 residues. CDR1 and CDR2 from the germline V gene are LGHNT and FRNRAP. The V end lost 1 base, the J end lost 4 bases, and 7 bases lay between the germline ends. The CDR3, as DNA: TGTGCTAGTGGTTTGGACAGATTCACTGAAGCTTTCTTT. Protein sequence: CASGLDRFTEAFF.

The J gene is TRBJ2-7, the V gene TRBV10-3; 10 positions agree with TRBD2. The CDR3 totals 15 residues. Trimming took 1 base from V and 5 from J; bases not matched to a gene: 5. CDR1 and CDR2 from the germline V gene are ENHRY and SYGVKD. The chain's CDR3 is CAISEWSSGGHEQYV. The DNA for the CDR3 is TGTGCCATCAGTGAGTGGTCTAGCGGGGGCCACGAGCAGTACGTC.

The V call is TRBV6-5, the J call TRBJ1-2, with 7 bases that match TRBD1. J was trimmed by 4 bases and V by 5 bases; bases with no gene match: 7. The CDR3 has 14 residues. The V gene's germline CDR1 is MNHEY and CDR2 SVGAGI. DNA for the CDR3: TGTGCCAGCAGTCGACAGGGCGGAGTCTATGGCTACACCTTC. Its translation is CASSRQGGVYGYTF.

V gene TRBV27 combines with J gene TRBJ1-1; D gene ambiguous. The CDR3 is 16 residues long. CDR1 MNHEY and CDR2 SMNVEV come from the germline V gene (reference sequence). V lost 8 bases and J 2 bases, leaving 21 bases between the germline ends. In DNA, the CDR3 is TGTGCCAGCCACCATAAAGGGCCCGCTGGCAACACTGAAGCTTTCTTT. Its protein is CASHHKGPAGNTEAFF.

In this sample, this clone turned up once. This rearrangement joins TRBV19 to TRBJ1-5; D is unresolved. Germline V gene data show CDR1 as LNHDA and CDR2 as SQIVND (reference sequence). This CDR3 contains 17 residues. Trimming left V 3 bases short and J 0 bases short, with 15 bases between. CDR3 sequence reads: CASSILFPVNSNQPQHF. CDR3 sequence (DNA): TGTGCCAGTAGTATTTTGTTTCCGGTCAATAGCAATCAGCCCCAGCATTTT.

This CDR3 reads CASRKVAGGSGDEQFF. The CDR3 nucleotides read TGTGCTTCTCGGAAGGTAGCGGGTGGTTCAGGAGATGAGCAGTTCTTC. The V call is TRBV27, the J call TRBJ2-1, with 7 bases identical to TRBD2. Germline V lookup: CDR1 MNHEY, CDR2 SMNVEV (reference sequence). The CDR3 runs 16 residues.

This sequence joins TRBV5-6 and TRBJ2-1, with 12 bases matching TRBD1. CDR3 length equals 16 residues. V dropped 6 bases and J dropped 9; count of bases not matched to a gene: 13. Germline lookup yields CDR1 SGHDT and CDR2 YYEEEE. Written as DNA, the CDR3 is TGTGCCAGCACATACGGGACAGGGGGCGGGTTGGGTGAGCAGTTCTTC. This codes for CASTYGTGGGLGEQFF.

J is TRBJ2-7 and V is TRBV4-1; no firm D call. The CDR3 sequence is 14 residues long. Germline assignment: CDR1 MGHRA and CDR2 YSYEKL. The V end lost 2 bases, the J end lost 1 base, and 9 bases lay between the germline ends. The CDR3 reads CASSQMVSSYEQYF. The CDR3 DNA reads TGCGCCAGCAGCCAAATGGTCAGTTCCTACGAGCAGTACTTC.

This rearrangement joins TRBV5-5 to TRBJ2-3; 8 nucleotides match TRBD2. This CDR3 has 15 amino acids. Germline CDR1 and CDR2: SGHKS and YYEKEE (reference sequence). V lost 4 bases and J lost 2; bases outside the gene matches: 6. The CDR3 sequence is CASSLPGGATDTQYF. The CDR3 nucleotides are TGTGCCAGCAGCCTCCCCGGGGGGGCCACAGATACGCAGTATTTT.

The V and J genes are TRBV18 and TRBJ1-2, with D unclear. The germline V gene has CDR1 KGHSH and CDR2 LQKENI. Trimming removed 1 base from V and 0 bases from J, with 6 bases in between. This CDR3 is 14 amino acids long. Here the CDR3 DNA reads TGTGCCAGCTCACCACAGCCTACTAACTATGGCTACACCTTC. Protein sequence: CASSPQPTNYGYTF.

This clone was seen only once. V and J are TRBV30 and TRBJ1-2; D possibly corresponds to TRBD1 (5 bases). Germline lookup yields CDR1 GTSNPN and CDR2 SVGIG (reference sequence). CDR3 length: 13 amino acids. V shed 3 bases and J shed 6 bases, with 14 bases lying between them. CDR3 coding DNA: TGTGCCTGGAGGGCTGAGGGGAAGAATGGCTACACCTTC. The encoded protein is CAWRAEGKNGYTF.

This clone appeared a single time. The chain has TRBV5-3 and TRBJ1-4; 8 bases are shared with TRBD1. TRBV5-3 is an ORF for which the function is uncertain. Unmatched junction bases numbered 1, after V lost 4 bases and J lost 8 bases. The CDR3 totals 12 residues. The DNA of the CDR3 is TGTGCCAGAAGCCGACAGGGGGAAAAACTGTTTTTT. This sequence encodes CARSRQGEKLFF.

This clone has a handful of counts. The CDR3 DNA follows: TGTGCCAGCAGCACGTTGGGCTACACCTTC. Its protein product is CASSTLGYTF. The chain recombines TRBV5-8 with TRBJ1-2; D ambiguous. CDR3 length equals 10 residues. CDR1 SGHTS and CDR2 YDEGEE come from the germline V gene. V shed 4 bases and J shed 8 bases, with 6 bases lying between them.

The genes are TRBV7-8 and TRBJ1-1; D unclear. CDR1 SGHVS and CDR2 FQNEAQ come from the germline V gene. The germline V and J ends were trimmed by 4 bases and 0 bases, with 9 bases remaining between them. CDR3 size: 14 residues. The CDR3 here is CASSSKTMNTEAFF. CDR3 DNA: TGTGCCAGCAGCTCTAAGACGATGAACACTGAAGCTTTCTTT.

The V gene is TRBV9, the J gene TRBJ1-1; D might be TRBD1 (6 bases). V lost 0 bases and J lost 4, with 10 bases in between. This CDR3 is built from 14 residues. The germline V gene has CDR1 SGDLS and CDR2 YYNGEE. The CDR3 DNA sequence: TGTGCCAGCAGCGTAGCAGGGGCCGGCACTGAAGCTTTCTTT. This sequence encodes CASSVAGAGTEAFF.

V is TRBV5-5 and J is TRBJ1-2, with a tentative D call TRBD1 (5 bases). The germline V gene has CDR1 SGHKS and CDR2 YYEKEE (reference sequence). Trimming pared 4 bases from V and 4 bases from J, leaving 14 bases between. The CDR3 extends over 14 amino acids. Written as DNA, the CDR3 is TGTGCCAGCAGCGCGGGGGAAATCGCCTATGGCTACACCTTC. Its translation: CASSAGEIAYGYTF.

The V and J genes are TRBV6-1 and TRBJ1-5; the D is unclear. The V end lost 7 bases, the J end lost 0 bases, and 13 bases lay between the germline ends. The germline V gene has CDR1 MNHNS and CDR2 SASEGT. CDR3 length: 15 amino acids. CDR3 coding DNA: TGTGCCAGCATCCGGGTCTATGATAGCAATCAGCCCCAGCATTTT. It specifies CASIRVYDSNQPQHF.

The V and J genes are TRBV4-2 and TRBJ2-1; D is perhaps TRBD2 (5 bases). Trimming stripped 0 bases from V and 8 bases from J, with 11 bases between. There are 14 residues in the CDR3. Looked up from germline, CDR1 is LGHNA and CDR2 is YNFKEQ. The CDR3 sequence: CASSQDRRGDEQFF. DNA for the CDR3: TGTGCCAGCAGCCAAGATCGACGGGGAGATGAGCAGTTCTTC.

This chain joins TRBV7-9 and TRBJ2-5, with TRBD2 identical over 7 bases. Germline V gives CDR1 SEHNR, CDR2 FQNEAQ (reference sequence). CDR3 length: 13 residues. V dropped 8 bases and J dropped 2; count of bases not matched to a gene: 5. The CDR3 loop is CASHRGDQETQYF. CDR3 bases: TGTGCCAGCCACCGGGGGGATCAAGAGACCCAGTACTTC. Looking up the rest from reference TRBV7-9 and TRBJ2-5 gives the full variable domain: DTGVSQNPRHKITKRGQNVTFRCDPISEHNRLYWYRQTLGQGPEFLTYFQNEAQLEKSRLLSDRFSAERPKGSFSTLEIQRTEQGDSAMYLCASHRGDQETQYFGPGTRLLVL.

This rearrangement joins TRBV5-5 to TRBJ2-5, with D perhaps matching TRBD1 (5 bases). The V gene lost 5 bases and the J gene lost 2 bases, with 16 bases spanning the gap. This CDR3 has 15 amino acids. The germline V gene encodes CDR1 SGHKS and CDR2 YYEKEE (reference sequence). As DNA, the CDR3 is TGTGCCAGCAGTCGTGACAGCCCCCTACAAGAGACCCAGTACTTC. Its protein is CASSRDSPLQETQYF. Filled out from reference TRBV5-5 and TRBJ2-5, the complete variable domain reads DAGVTQSPTHLIKTRGQQVTLRCSPISGHKSVSWYQQVLGQGPQFIFQYYEKEERGRGNFPDRFSARQFPNYSSELNVNALLLGDSALYLCASSRDSPLQETQYFGPGTRLLVL.

The V gene is TRBV7-6, the J gene TRBJ2-1; 7 positions match TRBD1. The length of the CDR3 is 15 residues. Losses at the gene ends were 3 bases for V and 8 bases for J; bases not matched to a gene: 10. The V gene's germline CDR1 is SGHVS and CDR2 FNYEAQ. CDR3 DNA: TGTGCCAGCAGCTTCGTTAGGGGGCTGATTGATGAGCAGTTCTTC. This codes for CASSFVRGLIDEQFF.

The chain employs TRBV18 and TRBJ1-2; TRBD1 is a possible D gene (5 bases). Germline lookup yields CDR1 KGHSH and CDR2 LQKENI. V lost 8 bases to trimming and J lost 6 bases, with 22 bases between them. This CDR3 is built from 15 residues. Here the CDR3 reads CASTGSGEALNGYTF. Here the CDR3 DNA reads TGTGCCAGCACAGGTTCTGGGGAGGCACTGAATGGCTACACCTTC. Full variable domain (missing parts from reference TRBV18 and TRBJ1-2): NAGVMQNPRHLVRRRGQEARLRCSPMKGHSHVYWYRQLPEEGLKFMVYLQKENIIDESGMPKERFSAEFPKEGPSILRIQQVVRGDSAAYFCASTGSGEALNGYTFGSGTRLTVV.